This TCR beta chain stems from a study of early T cells in non-severe SARS-CoV-2 infection. This clonotype was detected ten times or more. The V and J ends lost 4 bases and 6 bases respectively, with 13 bases between them. This CDR3 is built from 13 residues. Germline V gives CDR1 SGHNT, CDR2 YYREEE (reference sequence). TCRdb used MiXCR to reprocess the 5' RACE reads, holding one entry per CDR3 protein. The sample shows about 80,000 distinct CDR3 sequences, around 10% of them seen only once. The chain employs TRBV5-4 and TRBJ1-2, with D possibly being TRBD1 (6 bases). Sequencing used whole blood. This receptor was identified in an adult who was a healthcare worker with PCR-confirmed SARS-CoV-2 infection or an uninfected control (not recorded which). CDR3 bases: TGTGCCAGCAGCCCGAGACAGGCCCATGGCTACACCTTC. Protein sequence: CASSPRQAHGYTF.